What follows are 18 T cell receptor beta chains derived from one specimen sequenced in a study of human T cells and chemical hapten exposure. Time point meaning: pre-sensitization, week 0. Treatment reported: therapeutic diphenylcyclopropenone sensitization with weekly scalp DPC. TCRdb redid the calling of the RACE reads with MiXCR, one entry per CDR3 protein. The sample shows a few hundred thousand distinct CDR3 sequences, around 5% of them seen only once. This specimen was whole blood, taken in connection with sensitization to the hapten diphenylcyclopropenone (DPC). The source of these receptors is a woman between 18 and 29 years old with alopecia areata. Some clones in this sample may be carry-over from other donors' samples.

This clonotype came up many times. The CDR3 sequence: CASSLKGGVDATEAFF. The CDR3 coding sequence is TGTGCCAGCAGTTTGAAAGGGGGAGTTGATGCCACTGAAGCTTTCTTT. J is TRBJ1-1 and V is TRBV12-3 or TRBV12-4; perhaps TRBD1 as D (6 bases). The CDR3 extends over 16 amino acids. Trimming shortened V by 3 bases and J by 4 bases, and 18 bases separated the two germline ends.

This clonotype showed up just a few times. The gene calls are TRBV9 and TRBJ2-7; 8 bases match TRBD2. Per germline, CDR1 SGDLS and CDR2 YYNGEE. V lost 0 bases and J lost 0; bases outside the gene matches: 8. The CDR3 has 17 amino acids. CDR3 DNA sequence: TGTGCCAGCAGCGTAGATTCTACTAGCGGTGCCTCCTACGAGCAGTACTTC. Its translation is CASSVDSTSGASYEQYF.

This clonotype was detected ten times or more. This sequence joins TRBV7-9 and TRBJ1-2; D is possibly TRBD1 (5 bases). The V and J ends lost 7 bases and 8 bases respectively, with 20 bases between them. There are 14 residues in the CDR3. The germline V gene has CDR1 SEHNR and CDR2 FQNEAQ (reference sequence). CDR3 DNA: TGTGCCAGCAAGCAACTGAGGGGAACGGGCGGCTACACCTTC. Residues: CASKQLRGTGGYTF.

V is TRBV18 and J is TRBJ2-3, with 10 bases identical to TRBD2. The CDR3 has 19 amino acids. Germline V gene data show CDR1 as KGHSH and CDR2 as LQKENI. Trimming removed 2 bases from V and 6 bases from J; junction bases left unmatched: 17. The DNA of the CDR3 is TGTGCCAGCTCACCATACCCCCAGCTTAGCGGGGGGCCGTATGATACGCAGTATTTT. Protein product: CASSPYPQLSGGPYDTQYF.

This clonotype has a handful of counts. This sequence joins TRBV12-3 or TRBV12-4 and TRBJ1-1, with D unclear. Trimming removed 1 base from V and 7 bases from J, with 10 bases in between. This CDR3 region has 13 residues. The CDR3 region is CASSLGQASEAFF. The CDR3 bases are TGTGCCAGCAGTTTAGGCCAGGCCAGTGAAGCTTTCTTT.

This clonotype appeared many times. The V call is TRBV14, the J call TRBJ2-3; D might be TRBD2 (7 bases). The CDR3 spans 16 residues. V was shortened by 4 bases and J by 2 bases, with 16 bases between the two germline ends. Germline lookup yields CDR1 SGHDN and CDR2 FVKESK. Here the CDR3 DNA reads TGTGCCAGCAGCCGAAATACGGGGGGCCTCACAGATACGCAGTATTTT. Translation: CASSRNTGGLTDTQYF.

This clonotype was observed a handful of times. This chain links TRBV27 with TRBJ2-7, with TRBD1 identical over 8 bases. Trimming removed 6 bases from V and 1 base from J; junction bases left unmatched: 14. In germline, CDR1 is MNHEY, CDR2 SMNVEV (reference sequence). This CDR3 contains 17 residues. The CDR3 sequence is CASSRQGQVTGSYEQYF. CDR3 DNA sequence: TGTGCCAGCAGCCGACAGGGGCAAGTGACGGGGTCCTACGAGCAGTACTTC.

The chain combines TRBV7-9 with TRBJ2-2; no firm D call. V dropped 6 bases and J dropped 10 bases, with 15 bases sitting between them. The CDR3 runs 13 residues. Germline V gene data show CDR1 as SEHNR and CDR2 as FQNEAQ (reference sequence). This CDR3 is CASSILGVAELFF. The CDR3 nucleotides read TGTGCCAGCAGTATTCTAGGAGTTGCGGAGCTGTTTTTT. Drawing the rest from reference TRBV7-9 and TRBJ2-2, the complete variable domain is DTGVSQNPRHKITKRGQNVTFRCDPISEHNRLYWYRQTLGQGPEFLTYFQNEAQLEKSRLLSDRFSAERPKGSFSTLEIQRTEQGDSAMYLCASSILGVAELFFGEGSRLTVL.

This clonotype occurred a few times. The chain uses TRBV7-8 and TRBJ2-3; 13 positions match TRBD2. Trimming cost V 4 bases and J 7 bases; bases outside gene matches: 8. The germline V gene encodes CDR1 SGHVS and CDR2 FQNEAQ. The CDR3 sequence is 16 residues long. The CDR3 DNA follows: TGTGCCAGCAGCTCCGGACTAGCGGGGGTCGGCAATACGCAGTATTTT. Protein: CASSSGLAGVGNTQYF.

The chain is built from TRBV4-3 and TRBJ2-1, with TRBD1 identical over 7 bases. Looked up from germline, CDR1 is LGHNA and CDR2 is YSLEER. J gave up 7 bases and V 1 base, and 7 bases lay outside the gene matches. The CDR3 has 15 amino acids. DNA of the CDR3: TGCGCCAGCAGCCAAGTCGACAGGGATGGGAATGAGCAGTTCTTC. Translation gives CASSQVDRDGNEQFF.

CDR3: CSAFLSYRGYTEAFF. The CDR3 bases are TGCAGTGCTTTTTTATCCTACAGGGGGTACACTGAAGCTTTCTTT. The chain links TRBV20-1 to TRBJ1-1; 8 nucleotides line up with TRBD1. This CDR3 spans 15 amino acids. Looked up from germline, CDR1 is DFQATT and CDR2 is SNEGSKA (reference sequence). V was clipped by 5 bases and J by 3 bases; unmatched bases: 11.

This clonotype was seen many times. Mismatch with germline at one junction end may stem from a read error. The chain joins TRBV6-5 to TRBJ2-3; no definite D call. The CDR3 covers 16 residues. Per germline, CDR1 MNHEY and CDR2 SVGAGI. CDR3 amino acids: CASSYSSVRVQDTQYF. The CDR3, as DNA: TGTGCCAGCAGCTACTCGTCCGTTCGGGTCCAAGATACGCAGTATTTT.

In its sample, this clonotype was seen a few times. This CDR3 is CSAIPFGGLMNTEAFF. The DNA of the CDR3 is TGCAGTGCAATACCGTTTGGAGGGCTGATGAACACTGAAGCTTTCTTT. V is TRBV20-1 and J is TRBJ1-1; D is undetermined. The CDR3 contains 16 residues. Germline V gene data show CDR1 as DFQATT and CDR2 as SNEGSKA (reference sequence). Between the trimmed V and J ends, which lost 6 bases and 0 bases, there was a span of 20 bases.

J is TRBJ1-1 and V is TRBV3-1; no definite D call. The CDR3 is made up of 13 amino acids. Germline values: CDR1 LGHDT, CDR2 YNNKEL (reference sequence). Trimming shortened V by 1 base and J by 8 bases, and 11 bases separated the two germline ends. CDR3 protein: CASSQVVGLEAFF. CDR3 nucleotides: TGTGCCAGCAGCCAAGTTGTCGGCCTGGAAGCTTTCTTT.

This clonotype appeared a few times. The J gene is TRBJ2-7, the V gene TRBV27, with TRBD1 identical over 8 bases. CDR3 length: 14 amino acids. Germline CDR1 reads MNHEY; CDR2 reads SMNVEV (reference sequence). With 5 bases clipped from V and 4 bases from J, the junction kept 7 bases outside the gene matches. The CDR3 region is CASSTRDRRYEQYF. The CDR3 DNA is TGTGCCAGCAGTACCAGGGACAGGAGATACGAGCAGTACTTC.

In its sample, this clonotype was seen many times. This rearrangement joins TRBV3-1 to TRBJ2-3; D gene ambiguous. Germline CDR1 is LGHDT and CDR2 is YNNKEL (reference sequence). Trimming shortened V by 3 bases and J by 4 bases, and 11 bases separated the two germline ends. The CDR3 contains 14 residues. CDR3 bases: TGTGCCAGCAGCCAGGTTCGGGCGGCAGATACGCAGTATTTT. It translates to CASSQVRAADTQYF.

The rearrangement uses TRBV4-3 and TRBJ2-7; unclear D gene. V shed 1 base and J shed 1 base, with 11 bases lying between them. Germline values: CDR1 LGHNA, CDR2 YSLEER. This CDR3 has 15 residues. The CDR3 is CASSQGPSASYEQYF. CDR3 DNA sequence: TGCGCCAGCAGCCAAGGCCCGTCTGCATCCTACGAGCAGTACTTC.

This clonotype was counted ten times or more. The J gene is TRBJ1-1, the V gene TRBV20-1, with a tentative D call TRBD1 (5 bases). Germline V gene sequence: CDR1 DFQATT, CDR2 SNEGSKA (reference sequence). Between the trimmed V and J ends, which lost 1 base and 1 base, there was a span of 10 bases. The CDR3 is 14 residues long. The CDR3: CSARVGASNTEAFF. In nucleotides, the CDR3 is TGCAGTGCTAGAGTAGGGGCGTCGAACACTGAAGCTTTCTTT.